The 28 T cell receptor beta chains below come from one sample, sequenced in a study of cytomegalovirus exposure and HLA in healthy donors. The PCR made use of 60 Vbeta and 13 Jbeta primers. Clones were sequenced by immunoSEQ multiplex PCR, and TCRdb holds only the in-frame ones, with some missing. Of 110,000 to 150,000 clones in the sample, around 80% were seen once. Sequencing was done on a sample of PBMCs. Receptor source: a boy aged 2 to 10 in good health and CMV-seronegative.

This clone was detected once. The rearrangement links TRBV4-3 to TRBJ2-5; 10 bases agree with TRBD1. The J call is doubtful: the DNA matches TRBJ2-7 better. Germline V gene data show CDR1 as LGHNA and CDR2 as YSLEER. The CDR3 is 15 residues long. In nucleotides, the CDR3 is TGCGCCAGCAGCCAAGCTACGACAGGGGGCAACGAGCAGTACTTC. Protein product: CASSQATTGGNEQYF.

This chain links TRBV13 with TRBJ2-7, with a tentative D call TRBD1 (6 bases). CDR3 length equals 15 residues. In germline, CDR1 is PRHDT, CDR2 FYEKMQ (reference sequence). V lost 5 bases and J 6 bases, leaving 20 bases between the germline ends. The CDR3 sequence: CASSKKVQGPGEQYF. The CDR3 DNA is TGTGCCAGCAGCAAAAAGGTCCAGGGGCCTGGCGAGCAGTACTTC.

The rearrangement links TRBV10-3 to TRBJ2-7, with unresolved D. Germline V gives CDR1 ENHRY, CDR2 SYGVKD. The CDR3 is 17 amino acids. Trimming took 0 bases from V and 1 from J, leaving 16 bases between them. CDR3: CAISESYAGRTSYEQYF. The CDR3 nucleotides read TGTGCCATCAGTGAGTCTTACGCAGGCCGTACTTCCTACGAGCAGTACTTC.

The chain is built from TRBV18 and TRBJ1-2, with 8 bases matching TRBD1. Germline lookup yields CDR1 KGHSH and CDR2 LQKENI. CDR3 length: 13 amino acids. The ends lost 2 bases at V and 8 bases at J; junction bases unmatched: 4. Here the CDR3 DNA reads TGTGCCAGCTCACCAGCAGGGGGCGAGGGCTACACCTTC. Translating gives CASSPAGGEGYTF.

This rearrangement joins TRBV7-2 to TRBJ2-1; 8 bases line up with TRBD1. CDR1 and CDR2 (germline): SGHTA, FQGNSA. The junction had 2 bases not matched to a gene; V was cut back by 2 bases and J by 5 bases. The CDR3 contains 14 residues. CDR3 amino acids: CASSLRTGNNEQFF. The CDR3 DNA sequence: TGTGCCAGCAGCTTACGGACAGGGAACAATGAGCAGTTCTTC.

The chain links TRBV10-1 to TRBJ2-2, with TRBD2 matching over 10 bases. V gave up 6 bases and J gave up 4 bases; unmatched junction bases: 11. The CDR3 spans 17 residues. CDR1 is WNHNN, CDR2 SYGVQD, per germline (reference sequence). CDR3 residues: CASSARLAGDGTGELFF. The CDR3, as DNA: TGCGCCAGCAGCGCCCGGCTAGCGGGAGATGGCACCGGGGAGCTGTTTTTT.

The chain links TRBV4-2 to TRBJ1-4; D ambiguous. The length of the CDR3 is 13 residues. Germline-derived CDR1 and CDR2 are LGHNA and YNFKEQ. Trimming removed 0 bases from V and 6 bases from J, with 5 bases in between. The CDR3 DNA reads as TGTGCCAGCAGCCAAGATCAGGATGAAAAACTGTTTTTT. Translating gives CASSQDQDEKLFF.

The chain recombines TRBV29-1 with TRBJ2-3; 14 bases agree with TRBD2. After removal of 6 bases from V and 3 bases from J, the junction contained 14 bases not matched to a gene. This CDR3 comprises 18 residues. The germline gives CDR1 SQVTM, CDR2 ANQGSEA. CDR3 in DNA: TGCAGCGTGAGACAGGGTCTTCGGACTAGCGGGAGGACAGATACGCAGTATTTT. This gives the protein CSVRQGLRTSGRTDTQYF.

This clone was seen only once. The rearrangement joins TRBV13 to TRBJ2-4, with TRBD2 identical over 8 bases. Per the germline V gene, CDR1 is PRHDT and CDR2 is FYEKMQ (reference sequence). This CDR3 spans 16 amino acids. The ends lost 4 bases at V and 0 bases at J; junction bases unmatched: 5. CDR3 DNA: TGTGCCAGCAGCTCCCGGGGGGGGCTAGCCAAAAACATTCAGTACTTC. Translation: CASSSRGGLAKNIQYF.

This clone was counted once. The rearrangement uses TRBV6-1 and TRBJ2-7, with 7 bases matching TRBD1. The CDR3 is 15 amino acids. Germline lookup yields CDR1 MNHNS and CDR2 SASEGT. J was trimmed by 4 bases and V by 6 bases; bases with no gene match: 12. The CDR3 reads CASRSYGDRLYEQYF. DNA for the CDR3: TGTGCCAGCAGATCTTACGGGGACAGACTATACGAGCAGTACTTC.

V gene TRBV11-3 combines with J gene TRBJ2-7; D is perhaps TRBD1 (6 bases). From germline, CDR1 is SGHNT and CDR2 YENEEA. The V end lost 1 base, the J end lost 2 bases, and 15 bases lay between the germline ends. The CDR3 has 16 amino acids. CDR3 bases: TGTGCCAGCAGCTTAGGGCCGGGACACACGACCTACGAGCAGTACTTC. This translates into CASSLGPGHTTYEQYF.

This clone appeared a single time. The rearrangement joins TRBV7-9 to TRBJ1-5; 11 positions agree with TRBD1. Trimming took 3 bases from V and 0 from J; bases not matched to a gene: 7. Per the germline V gene, CDR1 is SEHNR and CDR2 is FQNEAQ (reference sequence). CDR3 length: 18 residues. The CDR3 loop reads CASSFVPGQGVSNQPQHF. The CDR3 nucleotides are TGTGCCAGCAGCTTTGTCCCGGGACAGGGGGTTAGCAATCAGCCCCAGCATTTT. The full variable domain, rest sourced from reference TRBV7-9 and TRBJ1-5, is DTGVSQNPRHKITKRGQNVTFRCDPISEHNRLYWYRQTLGQGPEFLTYFQNEAQLEKSRLLSDRFSAERPKGSFSTLEIQRTEQGDSAMYLCASSFVPGQGVSNQPQHFGDGTRLSIL.

The chain combines TRBV5-4 with TRBJ1-2; D unresolved. CDR3 size: 12 residues. With 2 bases removed from V and 8 bases from J, the gap between germline ends came to 10 bases. The germline V gene encodes CDR1 SGHNT and CDR2 YYREEE (reference sequence). In nucleotides, the CDR3 is TGTGCCAGCAGCTTCGGGGTTGCGGGCTACACCTTC. This sequence encodes CASSFGVAGYTF.

The CDR3 nucleotides are TGTGCCAGCAGCGCGAGCGCAACTAATGAAAAACTGTTTTTT. This gives the protein CASSASATNEKLFF. The chain couples TRBV6-5 to TRBJ1-4; D remains ambiguous. The germline gives CDR1 MNHEY, CDR2 SVGAGI. This CDR3 spans 14 amino acids. Trimming left V 6 bases short and J 0 bases short, with 8 bases between.

CDR3 in amino acids: CASSRLTSADYNEQFF. CDR3 bases: TGTGCCAGCAGCCGACTGACTAGCGCCGACTACAATGAGCAGTTCTTC. J is TRBJ2-1 and V is TRBV7-9; TRBD2 agrees at 8 bases. Germline V CDR1 and CDR2: SEHNR, FQNEAQ (reference sequence). V gave up 5 bases and J gave up 3 bases; unmatched junction bases: 9. The CDR3 is 16 residues long. Supplemented by reference TRBV7-9 and TRBJ2-1, the full variable domain reads DTGVSQNPRHKITKRGQNVTFRCDPISEHNRLYWYRQTLGQGPEFLTYFQNEAQLEKSRLLSDRFSAERPKGSFSTLEIQRTEQGDSAMYLCASSRLTSADYNEQFFGPGTRLTVL.

The chain joins TRBV18 to TRBJ2-7; D perhaps matches TRBD1 (6 bases). Germline V gene data show CDR1 as KGHSH and CDR2 as LQKENI. CDR3 length: 15 amino acids. V lost 3 bases and J 2 bases, leaving 14 bases between the germline ends. CDR3 in amino acids: CASSPKGDNAYEQYF. The CDR3 region has the DNA TGTGCCAGCTCACCTAAAGGGGACAATGCCTACGAGCAGTACTTC.

This clone was counted a few times. The chain joins TRBV4-3 to TRBJ1-1; 11 nucleotides match TRBD1. With 4 bases clipped from V and 4 bases from J, the junction kept 8 bases outside the gene matches. The CDR3 sequence is 16 residues long. Germline assignment: CDR1 LGHNA and CDR2 YSLEER. The CDR3 DNA is TGCGCCAGCAGCCCGGGAGGACAGGGGGCGGGCACTGAAGCTTTCTTT. Its translation is CASSPGGQGAGTEAFF.

Only one count was recorded for this clone. CDR3 residues: CASSLGTGSSLHF. CDR3 sequence (DNA): TGTGCCAGCAGCTTAGGGACAGGTTCTTCCCTCCACTTT. V usage is TRBV7-2 and J usage is TRBJ1-6; TRBD1 matches 7 bases. V was clipped by 1 base and J by 14 bases; unmatched bases: 5. This CDR3 has 13 amino acids. Germline V gene sequence: CDR1 SGHTA, CDR2 FQGNSA. Full variable domain (rest looked up from reference TRBV7-2 and TRBJ1-6): GAGVSQSPSNKVTEKGKDVELRCDPISGHTALYWYRQSLGQGLEFLIYFQGNSAPDKSGLPSDRFSAERTGGSVSTLTIQRTQQEDSAVYLCASSLGTGSSLHFGNGTRLTVT.

The J gene is TRBJ1-2, the V gene TRBV6-5, with a possible D match to TRBD1 (6 bases). The V end was cut by 6 bases, the J end by 8 bases, with 16 bases between. CDR1 is MNHEY, CDR2 SVGAGI, per germline. CDR3 length: 13 residues. CDR3 amino acids: CASRRGAKGGYTF. Written as DNA, the CDR3 is TGTGCCAGCAGGCGGGGGGCAAAAGGGGGCTACACCTTC.

V is TRBV13 and J is TRBJ1-3, with 8 bases lining up with TRBD1. There are 17 residues in the CDR3. Per the germline V gene, CDR1 is PRHDT and CDR2 is FYEKMQ (reference sequence). V dropped 3 bases and J dropped 0; count of bases not matched to a gene: 7. The CDR3 DNA is TGTGCCAGCAGCTTCCGGGACAGGATTTACTCTGGAAACACCATATATTTT. Translated: CASSFRDRIYSGNTIYF.

The chain carries TRBV2 and TRBJ2-3; 8 nucleotides match TRBD2. The ends lost 2 bases at V and 4 bases at J; junction bases unmatched: 8. Looked up from germline, CDR1 is SNHLY and CDR2 is FYNNEI. The CDR3 sequence is 16 residues long. CDR3: CASSELLAGGPDTQYF. CDR3 DNA sequence: TGTGCCAGCAGTGAACTCCTCGCGGGAGGTCCAGATACGCAGTATTTT.

The chain joins TRBV18 to TRBJ2-3, with a tentative D call TRBD2 (7 bases). Germline-derived CDR1 and CDR2 are KGHSH and LQKENI. The V end was cut by 6 bases, the J end by 3 bases, with 22 bases between. The CDR3 is 17 residues long. Here the CDR3 DNA reads TGTGCCAGCTCCCCGGTTAGGGGGGGTGTTCGGACAGATACGCAGTATTTT. Residues: CASSPVRGGVRTDTQYF.

The genes are TRBV6-6 and TRBJ1-6; 7 positions agree with TRBD1. This CDR3 region has 14 residues. Per the germline V gene, CDR1 is MNHNY and CDR2 is SVGAGI (reference sequence). Germline trimming cut 7 bases from V and 6 bases from J; bases unmatched to any gene: 6. CDR3 bases: TGTGCCAGCAACCGACAGGGAGTTAATTCACCCCTCCACTTT. Translation: CASNRQGVNSPLHF.

The J gene is TRBJ1-1, the V gene TRBV7-9; 7 bases agree with TRBD1. The CDR3 has 13 amino acids. V dropped 5 bases and J dropped 8; count of bases not matched to a gene: 8. CDR1 is SEHNR and CDR2 is FQNEAQ in the germline V gene (reference sequence). CDR3 sequence: CASSDETGAEAFF. The CDR3 coding sequence is TGTGCCAGCAGCGACGAAACAGGGGCGGAAGCTTTCTTT.

This clone was detected only once. The rearrangement uses TRBV28 and TRBJ2-1; perhaps TRBD2 as D (5 bases). The CDR3 runs 14 residues. The germline V gene encodes CDR1 MDHEN and CDR2 SYDVKM. V was shortened by 3 bases and J by 7 bases, with 13 bases between the two germline ends. The CDR3 nucleotides read TGTGCCAGCAGTTTGGGCGGGCAGCCGAATGAGCAGTTCTTC. Translation gives CASSLGGQPNEQFF.

The sample holds a few counts of this clone. J is TRBJ1-4 and V is TRBV10-1, with 7 bases matching TRBD1. In germline, CDR1 is WNHNN, CDR2 SYGVQD (reference sequence). The CDR3 has 15 amino acids. The V gene end was trimmed by 3 bases and the J gene end by 8 bases; junction bases not matched to a gene: 9. CDR3 coding DNA: TGCGCCAGCAGTGATACGCAGGGGGTCGGAGAAAAACTGTTTTTT. Translating gives CASSDTQGVGEKLFF.

In DNA, the CDR3 is TGCGCCAGCAGTGAGTCGAGGGGGCCAATGCGGAACACTGAAGCTTTCTTT. Its protein is CASSESRGPMRNTEAFF. The chain is built from TRBV10-1 and TRBJ1-1; 7 positions match TRBD1. V lost 0 bases to trimming and J lost 1 base; unmatched junction nucleotides: 8. The germline V gene encodes CDR1 WNHNN and CDR2 SYGVQD (reference sequence). The length of the CDR3 is 17 residues.

The rearrangement links TRBV30 to TRBJ2-4, with 10 bases aligning to TRBD2. The CDR3 extends over 16 amino acids. The germline V gene encodes CDR1 GTSNPN and CDR2 SVGIG (reference sequence). Trimming at V came to 5 bases and at J to 0 bases, leaving 7 bases not matched to a gene. CDR3 sequence reads: CAWGSGGYLAKNIQYF. CDR3 bases: TGTGCCTGGGGTAGCGGGGGGTATCTAGCCAAAAACATTCAGTACTTC.